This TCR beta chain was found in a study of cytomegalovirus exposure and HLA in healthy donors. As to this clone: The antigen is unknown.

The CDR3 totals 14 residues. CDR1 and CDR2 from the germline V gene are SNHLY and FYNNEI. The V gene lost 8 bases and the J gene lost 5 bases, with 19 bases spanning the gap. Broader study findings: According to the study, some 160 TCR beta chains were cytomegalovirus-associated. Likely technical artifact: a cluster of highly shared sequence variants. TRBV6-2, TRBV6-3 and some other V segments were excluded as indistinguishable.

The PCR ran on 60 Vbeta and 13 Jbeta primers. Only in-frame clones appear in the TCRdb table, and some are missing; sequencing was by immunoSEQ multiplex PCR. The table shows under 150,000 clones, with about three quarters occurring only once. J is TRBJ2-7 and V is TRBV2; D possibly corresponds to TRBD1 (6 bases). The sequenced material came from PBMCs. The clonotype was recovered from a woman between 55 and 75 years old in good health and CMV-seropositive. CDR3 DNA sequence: TGTGCCAGCTCTAGACAGGTCGGGTGGGACGAGCAGTACTTC. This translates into CASSRQVGWDEQYF.